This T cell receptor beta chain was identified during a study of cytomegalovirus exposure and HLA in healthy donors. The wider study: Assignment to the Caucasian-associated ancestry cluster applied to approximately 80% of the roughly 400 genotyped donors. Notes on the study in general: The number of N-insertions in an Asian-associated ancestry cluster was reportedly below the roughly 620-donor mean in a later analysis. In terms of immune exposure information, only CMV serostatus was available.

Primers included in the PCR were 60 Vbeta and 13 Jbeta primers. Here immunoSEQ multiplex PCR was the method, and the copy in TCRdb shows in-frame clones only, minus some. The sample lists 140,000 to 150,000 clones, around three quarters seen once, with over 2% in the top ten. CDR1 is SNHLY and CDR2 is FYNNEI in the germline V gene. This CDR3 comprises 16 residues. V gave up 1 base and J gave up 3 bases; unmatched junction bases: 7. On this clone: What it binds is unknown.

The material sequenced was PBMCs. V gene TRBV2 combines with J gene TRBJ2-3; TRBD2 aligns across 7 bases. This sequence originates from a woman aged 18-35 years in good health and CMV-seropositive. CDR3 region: CASSEEAGLVTDTQYF. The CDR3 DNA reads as TGTGCCAGCAGTGAAGAAGCGGGGTTGGTTACAGATACGCAGTATTTT.